A single T cell receptor (beta chain) is shown here with its context. Antigen specificity is unknown. Peripheral blood samples of 9.5 to 10 milliliters were drawn from each donor. These data originate in a study of blood T cells in healthy people across ages. Findings and limits, study-wide: A strong correlation between TCR beta diversity and naive T cell percentage was seen.

Primers used in a second PCR of about 6 to 12 cycles were a sample-barcoded 5' primer and a J-beta primer mix. Individual samples furnished no less than 3 million CDR3-containing paired-end reads apiece. TCRdb reprocessed the 5' RACE reads with MiXCR, giving one entry per CDR3 protein. Of under 750,000 distinct CDR3 sequences detected, 40% to 55% appear once; the ten largest clones hold roughly 25%. The germline V gene encodes CDR1 ENHRY and CDR2 SYGVKD. CDR3 length equals 14 residues. With 8 bases removed from V and 5 bases from J, the gap between germline ends came to 16 bases. This TCR came from a man aged 80 or over in good health. Sequencing was performed on blood. This sequence joins TRBV10-3 and TRBJ2-1; D not resolved. CDR3 region: CAIATQQPDNEQFF. Written as DNA, the CDR3 is TGTGCCATCGCAACTCAACAACCGGACAATGAGCAGTTCTTC.